The 19 T cell receptor beta chains given below trace back to one sample, sequenced in a study of PD-1 blockade in classical Hodgkin lymphoma. Assay used: immunoSEQ multiplex PCR; TCRdb lists only in-frame clones, some missing. This sample has fewer than 95,000 clones; nearly 85% occur once, and the top ten carry approximately 15%. Time point in this sample: cycle 4 day 1 (C4D1), after 6 weeks of nivolumab. Every patient had relapsed following autologous stem cell transplantation, and cohorts differed in brentuximab vedotin exposure. This specimen consisted of peripheral blood mononuclear cells (PBMCs), obtained before the fourth cycle of nivolumab. The receptors come from a human donor with classical Hodgkin lymphoma.

The J gene is TRBJ1-4, the V gene TRBV19; TRBD1 agrees at 9 bases. The V and J ends lost 7 bases and 8 bases, in that order; junction bases with no gene match: 8. This CDR3 has 14 amino acids. Germline-derived CDR1 and CDR2 are LNHDA and SQIVND (reference sequence). In nucleotides, the CDR3 is TGTGCCAGTACCAAACAGGGGGCGCGCGAAAAACTGTTTTTT. Residues: CASTKQGAREKLFF.

V and J are TRBV5-1 and TRBJ2-5; 9 bases align to TRBD1. The CDR3 consists of 14 residues. Losses at the gene ends were 4 bases for V and 7 bases for J; bases not matched to a gene: 8. Germline lookup yields CDR1 SGHRS and CDR2 YFSETQ. The CDR3 DNA follows: TGCGCCAGCAGCGCGGGACAGGGCGGAGGGACCCAGTACTTC. Its translation: CASSAGQGGGTQYF.

For this clone: The junction differs from germline at one of its ends, possibly a read error. V and J are TRBV6-5 and TRBJ2-2, with a weak D call TRBD1 (5 bases). The V gene's germline CDR1 is MNHEY and CDR2 SVGAGI. This CDR3 region has 12 residues. The CDR3 bases are TGTGCCATCAGTGTCCAGGGAATCGGGCTGTTTTTT. This codes for CAISVQGIGLFF.

The rearrangement links TRBV10-3 to TRBJ2-5; D ambiguous. CDR3 length equals 13 residues. Germline V gene lookup returns CDR1 ENHRY and CDR2 SYGVKD. The V end lost 6 bases, the J end lost 7 bases, and 15 bases lay between the germline ends. Written as DNA, the CDR3 is TGTGCCATCAGGGAAGACACCGCCGGGACCCAGTACTTC. Translation gives CAIREDTAGTQYF.

The chain joins TRBV2 to TRBJ2-3; no clear D gene. This CDR3 is 14 amino acids long. CDR1 and CDR2 (germline): SNHLY, FYNNEI. V was cut by 4 bases and J by 4 bases, with 12 bases left in between. CDR3 nucleotide sequence: TGTGCCAGCAGTGCAGGATTACCCGCAGATACGCAGTATTTT. The encoded protein is CASSAGLPADTQYF.

This clone appeared a single time. The chain carries TRBV5-1 and TRBJ2-1; TRBD2 matches at 9 bases. CDR1 and CDR2 from the germline V gene are SGHRS and YFSETQ. The trim removed 4 bases at V and 9 bases at J, leaving 8 bases unmatched. CDR3 length: 14 amino acids. CDR3 sequence: CASSPRLAVAEQFF. Here the CDR3 DNA reads TGCGCCAGCAGCCCCCGACTAGCGGTGGCTGAGCAGTTCTTC.

The chain couples TRBV6-5 to TRBJ1-2; TRBD1 is a possible D gene (6 bases). CDR1 is MNHEY, CDR2 SVGAGI, per germline. V lost 4 bases, J lost 7 bases, and 19 bases lay in between. The CDR3 extends over 15 amino acids. The CDR3 protein is CASSSPPAGVGGYTF. CDR3 coding DNA: TGTGCCAGCAGTTCTCCCCCGGCAGGGGTGGGTGGCTACACCTTC.

The chain's CDR3 is CASSELSAGRNEQFF. The DNA for the CDR3 is TGTGCCAGCAGTGAACTCTCGGCAGGGAGAAATGAGCAGTTCTTC. This chain connects TRBV6-1 to TRBJ2-1; either TRBD1 or TRBD2 may supply D (5 bases each). Germline V gives CDR1 MNHNS, CDR2 SASEGT. This CDR3 spans 15 amino acids. V was shortened by 2 bases and J by 7 bases, with 15 bases between the two germline ends.

The rearrangement links TRBV2 to TRBJ1-3; D is possibly TRBD1 (6 bases). The V gene lost 1 base and the J gene lost 8 bases, with 9 bases spanning the gap. The CDR3 is made up of 13 amino acids. Germline lookup yields CDR1 SNHLY and CDR2 FYNNEI. CDR3 protein: CASSEEGGYTIYF. The DNA of the CDR3 is TGTGCCAGCAGTGAAGAGGGGGGATACACCATATATTTT.

The rearrangement joins TRBV5-1 to TRBJ2-7, with 13 positions matching TRBD2. Germline CDR1 reads SGHRS; CDR2 reads YFSETQ. The CDR3 covers 15 residues. With 3 bases clipped from V and 6 bases from J, the junction kept 6 bases outside the gene matches. The CDR3, as DNA: TGCGCCAGCAGCTCGTCTGGACTAGCGGGAGCCGAGCAGTACTTC. Residues: CASSSSGLAGAEQYF. The complete variable domain, with remaining parts taken from reference TRBV5-1 and TRBJ2-7, reads KAGVTQTPRYLIKTRGQQVTLSCSPISGHRSVSWYQQTPGQGLQFLFEYFSETQRNKGNFPGRFSGRQFSNSRSEMNVSTLELGDSALYLCASSSSGLAGAEQYFGPGTRLTVT.

The gene calls are TRBV27 and TRBJ1-4; D is perhaps TRBD1 (5 bases). Germline lookup yields CDR1 MNHEY and CDR2 SMNVEV (reference sequence). The length of the CDR3 is 12 residues. Trimming left V 6 bases short and J 10 bases short, with 12 bases between. CDR3 sequence reads: CASRGLDRKLFF. The DNA of the CDR3 is TGTGCCAGCAGGGGCCTAGACAGAAAACTGTTTTTT.

The chain joins TRBV28 to TRBJ2-7; TRBD2 is a possible D gene (6 bases). V lost 6 bases and J 3 bases, leaving 18 bases between the germline ends. The CDR3 loop spans 15 amino acids. Germline values: CDR1 MDHEN, CDR2 SYDVKM. The CDR3 DNA sequence: TGTGCCAGCAGCCCTGGAGGGGTAACCGGCTACGAGCAGTACTTC. Translation gives CASSPGGVTGYEQYF.

J is TRBJ2-3 and V is TRBV25-1; the D is unclear. V was trimmed by 2 bases and J by 6 bases, leaving 12 bases between them. The CDR3 is 14 residues long. Germline CDR1 MGHDK, CDR2 SYGVNS. Written as DNA, the CDR3 is TGTGCCAGCAGTGAAGTAGCATACCAGGATACGCAGTATTTT. Encoded protein: CASSEVAYQDTQYF.

The chain recombines TRBV10-2 with TRBJ1-4; D is undetermined. This CDR3 has 15 residues. Germline V gene lookup returns CDR1 WSHSY and CDR2 SAAADI. V dropped 3 bases and J dropped 4 bases, with 12 bases sitting between them. The CDR3 bases are TGCGCCAGCAGTGAAGTAGGGAATGGTAATGAAAAACTGTTTTTT. This translates into CASSEVGNGNEKLFF.

This clone showed up just once. The gene calls are TRBV2 and TRBJ2-2; 10 nucleotides agree with TRBD1. The CDR3 consists of 16 residues. Per the germline V gene, CDR1 is SNHLY and CDR2 is FYNNEI. J lost 3 bases, V lost 8 bases, and 9 bases had no gene match. The CDR3: CASRRDRGLDTGELFF. The DNA of the CDR3 is TGTGCCAGCCGCCGGGACAGGGGTTTGGACACCGGGGAGCTGTTTTTT. Combining the CDR3 with reference TRBV2 and TRBJ2-2 gives the whole variable domain EPEVTQTPSHQVTQMGQEVILRCVPISNHLYFYWYRQILGQKVEFLVSFYNNEISEKSEIFDDQFSVERPDGSNFTLKIRSTKLEDSAMYFCASRRDRGLDTGELFFGEGSRLTVL.

CDR3 bases: TGTGCCAGCAGCGTAGCTGCGCTCGGGAGGGGAGCGGAGACCCAGTACTTC. It yields the protein CASSVAALGRGAETQYF. J is TRBJ2-5 and V is TRBV9, with TRBD2 matching over 8 bases. The CDR3 consists of 17 residues. Unmatched junction bases numbered 12, after V lost 0 bases and J lost 5 bases. Per germline, CDR1 SGDLS and CDR2 YYNGEE.

This clone was detected once. The CDR3 protein is CASSHPVGQIDSGWETQYF. The CDR3 coding sequence is TGCGCCAGCAGTCACCCGGTCGGGCAGATCGACTCGGGGTGGGAGACCCAGTACTTC. J is TRBJ2-5 and V is TRBV10-1, with D possibly matching TRBD2 (5 bases). Trimming took off 5 bases at V and 5 bases at J, with 30 bases between the two ends. CDR1 and CDR2 from the germline V gene are WNHNN and SYGVQD (reference sequence). The CDR3 is 19 residues long.

This sequence joins TRBV5-6 and TRBJ2-1; 7 bases line up with TRBD2. Looked up from germline, CDR1 is SGHDT and CDR2 is YYEEEE. Trimming at V came to 0 bases and at J to 9 bases, leaving 6 bases not matched to a gene. The CDR3 is 14 residues long. Here the CDR3 DNA reads TGTGCCAGCAGCTTGGACGTCAGGGAGGGTGAGCAGTTCTTC. It specifies CASSLDVREGEQFF.

The chain recombines TRBV28 with TRBJ2-2; D uncertain. Trimming cost V 6 bases and J 10 bases, with 15 bases left between them. Germline V gene sequence: CDR1 MDHEN, CDR2 SYDVKM. This CDR3 spans 13 amino acids. The CDR3 spells CASSSPGPAELFF. The CDR3 DNA reads TGTGCCAGCAGCTCCCCCGGTCCCGCGGAGCTGTTTTTT.